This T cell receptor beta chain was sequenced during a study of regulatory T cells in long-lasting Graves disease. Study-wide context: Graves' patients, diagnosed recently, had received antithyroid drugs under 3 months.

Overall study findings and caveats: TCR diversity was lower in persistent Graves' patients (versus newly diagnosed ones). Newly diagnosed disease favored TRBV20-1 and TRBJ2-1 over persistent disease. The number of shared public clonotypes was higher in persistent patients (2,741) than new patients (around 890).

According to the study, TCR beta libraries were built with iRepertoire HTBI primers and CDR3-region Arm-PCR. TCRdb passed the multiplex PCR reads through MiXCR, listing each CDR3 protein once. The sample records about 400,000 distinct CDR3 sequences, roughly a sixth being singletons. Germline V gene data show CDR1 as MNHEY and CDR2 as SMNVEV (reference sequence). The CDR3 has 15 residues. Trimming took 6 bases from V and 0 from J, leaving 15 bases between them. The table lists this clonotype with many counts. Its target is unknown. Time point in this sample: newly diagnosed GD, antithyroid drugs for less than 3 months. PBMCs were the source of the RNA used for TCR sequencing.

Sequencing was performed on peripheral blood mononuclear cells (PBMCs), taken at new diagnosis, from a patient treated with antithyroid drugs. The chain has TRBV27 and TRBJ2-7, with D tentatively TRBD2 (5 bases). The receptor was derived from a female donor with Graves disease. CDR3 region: CASRLGRGSSYEQYF. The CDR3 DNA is TGTGCCAGCAGGCTCGGGCGTGGGAGCTCCTACGAGCAGTACTTC.